The entry below describes one T cell receptor (beta chain). This entry is derived from a study of blood T cell repertoires in COVID-19. For the study at large: Acute-phase and convalescent COVID-19 samples originated in the United States, Italy and Spain. PBMCs, B-cell-depleted T cells, or T cells provided the cDNA or gDNA that made up the material.

Original handling: The assay estimated nucleated cells by amplifying reference gene primers. Here immunoSEQ multiplex PCR was the method, and the copy in TCRdb shows in-frame clones only, minus some. V and J calls and clone size are copied from that table; D and trimming were computed from the DNA. The repertoire includes roughly 230,000 clones, 80% to 90% of them detected once, and less than 5% sits in the top ten. V lost 4 bases and J lost 7, with 8 bases in between. This CDR3 comprises 12 residues. Germline V gene data show CDR1 as SEHNR and CDR2 as FQNEAQ (reference sequence). Sequenced sample: peripheral blood. The chain joins TRBV7-9 to TRBJ2-1, with D possibly TRBD2 on 5 matching bases. This TCR derives from a woman in her 40s who had recovered from COVID-19. The CDR3 sequence is CASSSRGNEQFF. As DNA, the CDR3 is TGTGCCAGCAGCTCACGGGGAAATGAGCAGTTCTTC.